The text below deals with one TCR beta chain. Its cognate antigen is unknown. The CDR3 consists of 13 residues. V lost 5 bases and J lost 4, with 9 bases in between. Germline CDR1 is SEHNR and CDR2 is FQNEAQ (reference sequence). The data are from a study of OX40 agonist ivuxolimab in advanced cancers. Findings and limits, study-wide: The antigens recognized by the expanded peripheral T cells, that is their antigen specificity, were not determined.

Profiled with immunoSEQ multiplex PCR; TCRdb holds only in-frame clones, not every one. The sample lists roughly 47,000 clones, around 90% occurring once. Sequenced here: CD4+ or CD8+ T cells sorted from blood, sampled in a trial of the OX40 agonist ivuxolimab. This receptor was obtained from an adult with an advanced solid tumor such as melanoma, head and neck, liver or kidney cancer. This chain joins TRBV7-9 and TRBJ2-1; tentative D call: TRBD2 (5 bases). In DNA form, the CDR3 reads TGTGCCAGCAGCCGGACTCCTTACAATGAGCAGTTCTTC. Amino acids: CASSRTPYNEQFF.